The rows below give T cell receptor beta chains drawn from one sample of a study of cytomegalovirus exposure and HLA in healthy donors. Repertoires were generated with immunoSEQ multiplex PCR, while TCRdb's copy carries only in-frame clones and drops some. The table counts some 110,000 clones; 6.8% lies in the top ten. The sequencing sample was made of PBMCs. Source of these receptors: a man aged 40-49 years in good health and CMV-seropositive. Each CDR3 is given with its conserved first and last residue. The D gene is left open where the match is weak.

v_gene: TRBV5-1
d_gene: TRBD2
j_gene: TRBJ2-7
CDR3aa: CASSSTSGRIYEQYF
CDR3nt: TGCGCCAGCAGCAGCACTAGCGGGAGGATTTACGAGCAGTACTTC

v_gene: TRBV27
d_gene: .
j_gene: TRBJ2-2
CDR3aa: CASRGLGVGELFF
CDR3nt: TGTGCCAGCAGGGGGCTAGGGGTCGGGGAGCTGTTTTTT

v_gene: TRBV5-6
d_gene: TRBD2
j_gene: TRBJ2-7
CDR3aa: CASSPDLSGTFYEQYF
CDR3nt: TGTGCCAGCAGCCCTGATCTTAGCGGGACATTCTACGAGCAGTACTTC

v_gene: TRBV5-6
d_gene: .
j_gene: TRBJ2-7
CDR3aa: CASSPRDIPNAQYF
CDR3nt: TGTGCCAGCAGCCCCCGGGACATACCTAACGCGCAGTACTTC

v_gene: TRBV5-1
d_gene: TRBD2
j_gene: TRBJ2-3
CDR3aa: CASSSSGRDDHF
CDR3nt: TGCGCCAGCAGCTCTAGCGGGAGGGACGATCATTTT

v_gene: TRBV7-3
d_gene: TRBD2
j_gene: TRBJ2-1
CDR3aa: CASSPGPSGRAENEQFF
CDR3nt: TGTGCCAGCAGCCCCGGACCCAGCGGGAGGGCCGAGAATGAGCAGTTCTTC

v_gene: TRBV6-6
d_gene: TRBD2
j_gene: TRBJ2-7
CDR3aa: CASSYYGLARGEQYF
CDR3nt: TGTGCCAGCAGTTACTACGGACTAGCGAGGGGGGAGCAGTACTTC

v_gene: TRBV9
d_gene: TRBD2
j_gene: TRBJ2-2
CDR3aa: CASSVGWRETGELFF
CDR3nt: TGTGCCAGCAGCGTAGGGTGGCGGGAGACCGGGGAGCTGTTTTTT

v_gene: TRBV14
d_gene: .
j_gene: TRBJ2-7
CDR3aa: CASSQDITVSSYEQYF
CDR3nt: TGTGCCAGCAGCCAAGATATCACGGTGAGCTCCTACGAGCAGTACTTC

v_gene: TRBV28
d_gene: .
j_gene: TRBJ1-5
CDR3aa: CASSFIQEYSNQPQHF
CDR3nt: TGTGCCAGCAGTTTCATCCAGGAATATAGCAATCAGCCCCAGCATTTT

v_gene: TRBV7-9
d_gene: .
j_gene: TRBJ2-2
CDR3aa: CASSLGLIITGELFF
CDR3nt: TGTGCCAGCAGCTTAGGACTTATAATCACCGGGGAGCTGTTTTTT

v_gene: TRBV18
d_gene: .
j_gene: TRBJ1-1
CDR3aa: CASSPHMNTEAFF
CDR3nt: TGTGCCAGCTCACCACATATGAACACTGAAGCTTTCTTT

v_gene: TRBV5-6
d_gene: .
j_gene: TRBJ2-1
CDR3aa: CASSFYSGNEQFF
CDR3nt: TGTGCCAGCAGCTTCTATAGCGGCAACGAGCAGTTCTTC

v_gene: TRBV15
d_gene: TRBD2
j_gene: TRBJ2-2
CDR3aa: CATSPPASGGWTGELFF
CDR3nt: TGTGCCACCAGCCCGCCCGCGAGCGGGGGATGGACCGGGGAGCTGTTTTTT

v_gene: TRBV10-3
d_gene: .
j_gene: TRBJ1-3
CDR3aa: CAISPATSSGNTIYF
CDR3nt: TGTGCCATCAGCCCTGCCACGAGCTCTGGAAACACCATATATTTT

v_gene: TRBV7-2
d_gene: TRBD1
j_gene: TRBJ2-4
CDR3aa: CASRRTGENIQYF
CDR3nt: TGTGCCAGCCGACGGACAGGTGAAAACATTCAGTACTTC

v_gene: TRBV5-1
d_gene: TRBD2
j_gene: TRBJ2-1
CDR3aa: CASSRGVAGVFSYNEQFF
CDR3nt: TGCGCCAGCAGTCGCGGGGTAGCGGGAGTTTTTTCCTACAATGAGCAGTTCTTC

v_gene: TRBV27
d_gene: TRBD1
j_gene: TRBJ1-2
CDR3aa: CASSLTGALGYTF
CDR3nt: TGTGCCAGCAGTTTAACAGGGGCGCTGGGCTACACCTTC

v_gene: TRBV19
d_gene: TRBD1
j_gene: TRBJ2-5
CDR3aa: CASSIQSFTGGGRETQYF
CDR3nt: TGTGCCAGTAGTATACAAAGTTTCACAGGGGGCGGTCGAGAGACCCAGTACTTC

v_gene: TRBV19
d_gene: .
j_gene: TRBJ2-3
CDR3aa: CATLLESTDTQYF
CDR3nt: TGTGCCACCCTACTAGAGAGCACAGATACGCAGTATTTT

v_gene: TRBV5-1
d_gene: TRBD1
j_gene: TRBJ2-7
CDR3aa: CASSLGQGAYEQYF
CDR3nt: TGCGCCAGCAGCTTGGGTCAGGGGGCTTACGAGCAGTACTTC

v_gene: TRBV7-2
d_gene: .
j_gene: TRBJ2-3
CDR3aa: CASSLDRAYYSTDTQYF
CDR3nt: TGTGCCAGCAGCTTAGACAGGGCCTACTATAGCACAGATACGCAGTATTTT

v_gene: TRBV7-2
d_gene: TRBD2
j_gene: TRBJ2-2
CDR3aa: CASSPPGLAGTNTGELFF
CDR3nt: TGTGCCAGCAGCCCACCGGGACTAGCGGGAACGAACACCGGGGAGCTGTTTTTT

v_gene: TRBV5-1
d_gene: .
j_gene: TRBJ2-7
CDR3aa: CASSLALLSSYEQYF
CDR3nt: TGCGCCAGCAGCTTGGCCCTCCTAAGCTCCTACGAGCAGTACTTC

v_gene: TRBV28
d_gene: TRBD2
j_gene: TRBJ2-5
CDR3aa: CASRAAGGKETQYF
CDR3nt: TGTGCCAGCAGAGCGGCGGGGGGAAAAGAGACCCAGTACTTC

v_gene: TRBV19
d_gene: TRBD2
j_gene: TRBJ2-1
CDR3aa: CASSGQGGSQFF
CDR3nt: TGTGCCAGTAGTGGGCAGGGAGGGAGTCAGTTCTTC

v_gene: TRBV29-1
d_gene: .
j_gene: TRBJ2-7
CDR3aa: CSVGNTAYEQYF
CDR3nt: TGCAGCGTTGGTAACACCGCCTACGAGCAGTACTTC

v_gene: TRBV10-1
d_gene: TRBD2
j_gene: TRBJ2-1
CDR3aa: CASSAKLAGPNEQFF
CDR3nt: TGCGCCAGCAGTGCTAAGCTAGCGGGACCCAATGAGCAGTTCTTC

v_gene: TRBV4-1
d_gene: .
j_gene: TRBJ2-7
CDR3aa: CASSHVRVGGSLYEQYF
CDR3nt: TGCGCCAGCAGCCACGTAAGGGTCGGGGGTTCCCTCTACGAGCAGTACTTC

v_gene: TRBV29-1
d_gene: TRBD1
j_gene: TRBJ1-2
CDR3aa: CSVGQPGGGYTF
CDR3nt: TGCAGCGTGGGACAGCCCGGAGGTGGCTACACCTTC